Below are 26 T cell receptor beta chains sequenced from a single sample in a study of blood T cell repertoires in COVID-19. Produced via immunoSEQ multiplex PCR; TCRdb's table is partial and in-frame only. This sample has over 150,000 clones, with roughly 85% found just once. Sequenced material: PBMCs or T cells enriched from blood (not recorded which). All receptors come from a woman aged 70-85 years in a cohort exposed to, infected with or recovered from COVID-19 (not recorded which).

The CDR3: CASSERRSGANVLTF. The DNA of the CDR3 is TGTGCCAGCAGTGAGAGGCGCTCTGGGGCCAACGTCCTGACTTTC. The gene calls are TRBV2 and TRBJ2-6; D is ambiguous. Trimming cost V 3 bases and J 0 bases, with 6 bases left between them. The CDR3 contains 15 residues. Germline V CDR1 and CDR2: SNHLY, FYNNEI.

This rearrangement joins TRBV18 to TRBJ1-3, with 9 positions matching TRBD1. Germline values: CDR1 KGHSH, CDR2 LQKENI. V lost 6 bases and J lost 6; bases outside the gene matches: 6. The CDR3 sequence is 14 residues long. The CDR3 sequence is CASSWGQGENTIYF. DNA of the CDR3: TGTGCCAGCTCGTGGGGACAGGGTGAAAACACCATATATTTT.

This clone was detected once. J is TRBJ2-2 and V is TRBV10-3; 7 bases are shared with TRBD2. The germline V gene encodes CDR1 ENHRY and CDR2 SYGVKD. The CDR3 consists of 15 residues. The trim removed 3 bases at V and 1 base at J, leaving 2 bases unmatched. CDR3 protein: CAISEQRGNTGELFF. Written as DNA, the CDR3 is TGTGCCATCAGTGAACAGCGGGGGAACACCGGGGAGCTGTTTTTT.

The gene calls are TRBV6-5 and TRBJ2-7; TRBD1 agrees at 7 bases. The CDR3 sequence is 13 residues long. Per the germline V gene, CDR1 is MNHEY and CDR2 is SVGAGI. With V trimmed by 11 bases and J by 2 bases, 9 bases remained unmatched. CDR3 loop: CASRRTGTYEQYF. In DNA, the CDR3 is TGTGCCTCCCGTAGGACAGGAACCTACGAGCAGTACTTC.

The chain combines TRBV28 with TRBJ1-5; 9 bases map to TRBD1. Per germline, CDR1 MDHEN and CDR2 SYDVKM. The CDR3 runs to 16 residues. With V trimmed by 5 bases and J by 6 bases, 11 bases remained unmatched. The CDR3 coding sequence is TGTGCCAGCAGTACGCTCGGACAGGGGATTAGTCAGCCCCAGCATTTT. Encoded protein: CASSTLGQGISQPQHF.

The chain joins TRBV7-9 to TRBJ1-2; D might be TRBD1 (5 bases). This CDR3 spans 13 amino acids. V was clipped by 1 base and J by 5 bases, with 8 bases between them. Germline CDR1 SEHNR, CDR2 FQNEAQ (reference sequence). CDR3: CASSLGAGYGYTF. CDR3 bases: TGTGCCAGCAGCTTAGGGGCAGGGTATGGCTACACCTTC.

In its sample, this clone was seen once. This chain connects TRBV27 to TRBJ1-4; the match to TRBD1 covers 8 bases. This CDR3 has 18 amino acids. J lost 0 bases, V lost 0 bases, and 6 bases had no gene match. Germline-derived CDR1 and CDR2 are MNHEY and SMNVEV (reference sequence). CDR3 in amino acids: CASSLSRPDRATNEKLFF. The CDR3 DNA follows: TGTGCCAGCAGTTTATCGCGCCCGGACAGGGCAACTAATGAAAAACTGTTTTTT.

This clone was counted between two and nine times. The chain links TRBV12-3 or TRBV12-4 to TRBJ2-3, with D tentatively TRBD1 (5 bases). The CDR3 has 13 residues. The ends were cut back, 1 base at V and 6 bases at J, with 8 bases in the middle. The chain's CDR3 is CASSLVGADTQYF. DNA for the CDR3: TGTGCCAGCAGTTTAGTTGGGGCGGATACGCAGTATTTT.

On this clone: Other DNA sequences in the sample encode the same CDR3. The J gene is TRBJ1-4, the V gene TRBV15; 7 positions agree with TRBD1. The CDR3 spans 15 residues. CDR1 LNHNV and CDR2 YYDKDF come from the germline V gene (reference sequence). The J segment lost 5 bases and the V segment lost 2 bases, leaving 5 bases of the junction unmatched. CDR3 in amino acids: CATSRRDSGNEKLFF. The CDR3 nucleotides are TGTGCCACCAGCAGACGGGACAGCGGGAATGAAAAACTGTTTTTT.

The rearrangement joins TRBV3-1 (or the pseudogene TRBV3-2) to TRBJ2-7; 7 bases agree with TRBD2. This CDR3 spans 15 amino acids. Germline CDR1 and CDR2: LGHDT and YNNKEL (reference sequence). Germline trimming cut 1 base from V and 3 bases from J; bases unmatched to any gene: 6. The CDR3 protein is CASSQVGAGRYEQYF. The DNA of the CDR3 is TGTGCCAGCAGCCAAGTAGGAGCGGGGCGCTACGAGCAGTACTTC.

The rearrangement uses TRBV27 and TRBJ2-1; D perhaps matches TRBD2 (6 bases). Germline V CDR1 and CDR2: MNHEY, SMNVEV (reference sequence). V dropped 5 bases and J dropped 6 bases, with 14 bases sitting between them. The length of the CDR3 is 14 residues. The CDR3 loop reads CASSPYTGGNEQFF. The CDR3 DNA reads as TGTGCCAGCAGTCCCTACACCGGGGGCAATGAGCAGTTCTTC.

This chain links TRBV3-1 (or the pseudogene TRBV3-2) with TRBJ2-6; 7 positions match TRBD1. Germline loops: CDR1 LGHDT, CDR2 YNNKEL (reference sequence). The CDR3 has 17 amino acids. The junction had 5 bases not matched to a gene; V was cut back by 0 bases and J by 3 bases. CDR3 protein: CASSQEGGPIGANVLTF. CDR3 coding DNA: TGTGCCAGCAGCCAAGAAGGGGGCCCTATTGGGGCCAACGTCCTGACTTTC.

This clone is a singleton in its sample. The chain couples TRBV4-1 to TRBJ2-1; TRBD2 is a possible D gene (6 bases). CDR3 length: 11 residues. In germline, CDR1 is MGHRA, CDR2 YSYEKL. The germline V and J ends were trimmed by 4 bases and 13 bases, with 11 bases remaining between them. The CDR3 is CASSRLGSQFF. The CDR3 DNA reads TGCGCCAGCAGCCGACTAGGGTCACAGTTCTTC.

The gene calls are TRBV12-5 and TRBJ1-1, with D tentatively TRBD1 (6 bases). Germline V CDR1 and CDR2: LGHNT, FRNRAP. The CDR3 length is 14 residues. The ends were cut back, 5 bases at V and 1 base at J, with 11 bases in the middle. The CDR3 region is CASGLQGGNTEAFF. The CDR3 region has the DNA TGTGCTAGTGGTCTACAGGGTGGGAACACTGAAGCTTTCTTT.

This clone was seen only once. The chain carries TRBV5-1 and TRBJ1-2; 7 bases agree with TRBD1. Trimming cost V 0 bases and J 8 bases; bases outside gene matches: 7. This CDR3 contains 14 residues. Germline assignment: CDR1 SGHRS and CDR2 YFSETQ. Here the CDR3 reads CASSLDKGAIGYTF. The CDR3 DNA reads as TGCGCCAGCAGCTTGGATAAGGGGGCGATCGGCTACACCTTC.

Notes on this clone: At one boundary the junction diverges from the germline segment, which might be a read error. The chain links TRBV29-1 to TRBJ2-1; 16 bases fit TRBD2. The CDR3 is made up of 13 amino acids. The germline V gene encodes CDR1 SQVTM and CDR2 ANQGSEA. For the CDR3, the DNA is TGCAGCGCCGAAGCGGGACTAGCGGGAGGGCCGGTCTTC. This sequence encodes CSAEAGLAGGPVF.

V gene TRBV7-2 combines with J gene TRBJ2-3; D possibly corresponds to TRBD2 (5 bases). The CDR3 length is 12 residues. Germline assignment: CDR1 SGHTA and CDR2 FQGNSA. Trimming removed 3 bases from V and 5 bases from J, with 6 bases in between. The CDR3 loop reads CASSFGVDTQYF. In DNA, the CDR3 is TGTGCCAGCAGCTTCGGGGTAGATACGCAGTATTTT.

This clone was detected a few times. The DNA of the CDR3 is TGTGCCAGCTCACCAGCAGGTGGGCGTCGCACTGAAGCTTTCTTT. It specifies CASSPAGGRRTEAFF. This chain joins TRBV18 and TRBJ1-1; D call uncertain. The CDR3 loop spans 15 amino acids. Looked up from germline, CDR1 is KGHSH and CDR2 is LQKENI. Trimming left V 2 bases short and J 4 bases short, with 14 bases between.

This clone was counted once. The chain uses TRBV3-1 (or the pseudogene TRBV3-2) and TRBJ2-3; D call uncertain. Germline lookup yields CDR1 LGHDT and CDR2 YNNKEL (reference sequence). CDR3 size: 15 residues. V dropped 1 base and J dropped 5 bases, with 13 bases sitting between them. This CDR3 reads CASSQGWLARDTQYF. The CDR3 DNA reads as TGTGCCAGCAGCCAAGGTTGGTTGGCCAGAGATACGCAGTATTTT.

This clone was observed once. CDR3 DNA sequence: TGTGCCAGCAGCGTAGATTCTAGCGTAGAGACCCAGTACTTC. Its translation: CASSVDSSVETQYF. The V gene is TRBV9, the J gene TRBJ2-5, with a tentative D call TRBD2 (6 bases). The CDR3 is 14 residues long. The germline V and J ends were trimmed by 0 bases and 4 bases, with 10 bases remaining between them. Per the germline V gene, CDR1 is SGDLS and CDR2 is YYNGEE.

The rearrangement joins TRBV7-2 to TRBJ1-6, with 9 nucleotides matching TRBD1. In germline, CDR1 is SGHTA, CDR2 FQGNSA. The J segment lost 4 bases and the V segment lost 5 bases, leaving 3 bases of the junction unmatched. The CDR3 totals 15 residues. The CDR3 reads CASSPGQGYNSPLHF. DNA of the CDR3: TGTGCCAGCAGCCCGGGACAGGGTTATAATTCACCCCTCCACTTT. The whole variable domain, filled in from reference TRBV7-2 and TRBJ1-6, reads GAGVSQSPSNKVTEKGKDVELRCDPISGHTALYWYRQSLGQGLEFLIYFQGNSAPDKSGLPSDRFSAERTGGSVSTLTIQRTQQEDSAVYLCASSPGQGYNSPLHFGNGTRLTVT.

A few counts support this clone. J is TRBJ1-1 and V is TRBV12-3 or TRBV12-4; D gene ambiguous. CDR3 size: 13 residues. The V and J ends lost 2 bases and 3 bases respectively, with 7 bases between them. The CDR3 coding sequence is TGTGCCAGCAGTTTAAGTGGGCACACTGAAGCTTTCTTT. The encoded protein is CASSLSGHTEAFF.

The rearrangement links TRBV19 to TRBJ1-2, with D maybe TRBD1 (5 bases). Trimming removed 5 bases at V and 5 bases at J, with 15 bases between. The CDR3 contains 14 residues. Germline loops: CDR1 LNHDA, CDR2 SQIVND (reference sequence). CDR3 protein: CASSLGGAGYGYTF. The CDR3 DNA reads as TGTGCCAGTAGTCTTGGTGGGGCGGGGTATGGCTACACCTTC.

V is TRBV5-4 and J is TRBJ2-1; 10 nucleotides align to TRBD2. Germline V gives CDR1 SGHNT, CDR2 YYREEE (reference sequence). J lost 10 bases, V lost 4 bases, and 14 bases had no gene match. The CDR3 is 16 residues long. The CDR3 here is CASSPAPAGGPGEQFF. The CDR3, as DNA: TGTGCCAGCAGCCCCGCCCCAGCGGGAGGGCCAGGGGAGCAGTTCTTC.

The rearrangement joins TRBV25-1 to TRBJ1-1; D ambiguous. V gave up 2 bases and J gave up 5 bases, with 9 bases separating them. The germline V gene has CDR1 MGHDK and CDR2 SYGVNS. The CDR3 has 13 amino acids. DNA for the CDR3: TGTGCCAGCAGTGAAATTGGCCAGACTGAAGCTTTCTTT. This gives the protein CASSEIGQTEAFF.

The genes are TRBV28 and TRBJ2-6; possibly TRBD2 for D (7 bases). The germline V gene has CDR1 MDHEN and CDR2 SYDVKM. The CDR3 is 20 amino acids. The ends were cut back, 5 bases at V and 0 bases at J, with 23 bases in the middle. The CDR3 coding sequence is TGTGCCAGCAGTCTACACCCGGGAGGACAGTCGAGCTCTGGGGCCAACGTCCTGACTTTC. Protein product: CASSLHPGGQSSSGANVLTF. The full variable domain, in which reference TRBV28 and TRBJ2-6 provide the parts outside the CDR3, is DVKVTQSSRYLVKRTGEKVFLECVQDMDHENMFWYRQDPGLGLRLIYFSYDVKMKEKGDIPEGYSVSREKKERFSLILESASTNQTSMYLCASSLHPGGQSSSGANVLTFGAGSRLTVL.